This TCR beta chain was recovered during a study of shared clonotypes between healthy human individuals. Study observations and caveats: In the sorted subsets, rarefaction showed sequencing was incomplete despite large depth.

CD4+ cells were split into CD45RA+ naive and CD45RA-negative memory subsets. Assay used: immunoSEQ multiplex PCR; TCRdb lists only in-frame clones, some missing. Of about 2.3 million clones detected, 93% appear once; the ten largest clones hold under 0.45%. For this clone: Its specificity is unknown.

Germline assignment: CDR1 SQVTM and CDR2 ANQGSEA. V lost 4 bases and J lost 3, with 12 bases in between. This CDR3 is 13 amino acids long. The specimen was naive CD4+ T cells from PBMCs. Described subset: CD45RA+ positively selected. The sequence was obtained from a man younger than 35 in good health. Some clones in this sample may be carry-over from other donors' samples. The chain couples TRBV29-1 to TRBJ1-2; D remains ambiguous. This CDR3 reads CSVVAGPDYGYTF. In DNA, the CDR3 is TGCAGCGTTGTTGCCGGACCGGACTATGGCTACACCTTC.